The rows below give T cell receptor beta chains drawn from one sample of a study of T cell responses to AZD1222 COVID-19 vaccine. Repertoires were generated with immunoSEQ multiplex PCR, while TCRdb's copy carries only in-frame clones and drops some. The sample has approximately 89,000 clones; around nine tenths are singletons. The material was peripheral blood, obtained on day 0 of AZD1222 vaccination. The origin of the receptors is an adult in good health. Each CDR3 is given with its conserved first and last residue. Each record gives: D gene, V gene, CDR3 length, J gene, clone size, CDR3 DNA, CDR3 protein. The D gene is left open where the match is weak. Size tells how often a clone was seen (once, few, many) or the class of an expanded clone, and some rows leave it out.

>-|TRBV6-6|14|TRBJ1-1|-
TGTGCCAGCAGTTACGCCGGTGGGGACACTGAAGCTTTCTTT
CASSYAGGDTEAFF
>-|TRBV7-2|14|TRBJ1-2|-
TGTGCCAGCAGCTTAGAGGGGACGGTCTATGGCTACACCTTC
CASSLEGTVYGYTF
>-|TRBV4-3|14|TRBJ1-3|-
TGCGCCAGCAGCCAAGATACCGCAGAAAACACCATATATTTT
CASSQDTAENTIYF
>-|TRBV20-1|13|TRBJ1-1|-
TGCAGTGCTAGTAAACAGGGGAACACTGAAGCTTTCTTT
CSASKQGNTEAFF
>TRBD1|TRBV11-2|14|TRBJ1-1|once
TGTGCCAGCAGCAGAAGACAGGGTGGCACTGAAGCTTTCTTT
CASSRRQGGTEAFF
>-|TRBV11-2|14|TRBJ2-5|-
TGTGCCAGCACCCCGACAGACATCCGTGGGACCCAGTACTTC
CASTPTDIRGTQYF
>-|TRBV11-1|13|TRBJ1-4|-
TGTGCCAGCAGCTCGGGCGTGAATGAAAAACTGTTTTTT
CASSSGVNEKLFF
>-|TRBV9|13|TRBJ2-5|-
TGTGCCAGCAGCCCATCGAGGGCAGAGACCCAGTACTTC
CASSPSRAETQYF
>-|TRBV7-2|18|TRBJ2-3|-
TGTGCCAGCAGCTTAGTCGTCGGGAAAGGGCTAGGCACAGATACGCAGTATTTT
CASSLVVGKGLGTDTQYF
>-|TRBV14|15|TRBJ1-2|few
TGTGCCAGCAGCCAAGATTTTGGCAGCAACTATGGCTACACCTTC
CASSQDFGSNYGYTF
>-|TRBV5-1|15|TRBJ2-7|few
TGCGCCAGCAGCTTGGCCCTGTTCGGTGACTACGAGCAGTACTTC
CASSLALFGDYEQYF
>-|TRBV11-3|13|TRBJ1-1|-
TGTGCCAGCAGCCCAGGACAGAGAACTGAAGCTTTCTTT
CASSPGQRTEAFF
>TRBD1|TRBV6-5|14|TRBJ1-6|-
TGTGCCAGCAGTTATCGACAGGGGAGGTCACCCCTCCACTTT
CASSYRQGRSPLHF
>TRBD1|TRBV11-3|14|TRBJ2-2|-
TGTGCCAGCAGCGGGACAGGGGTTGGCGGGGAGCTGTTTTTT
CASSGTGVGGELFF
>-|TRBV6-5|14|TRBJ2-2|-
TGTGCCAGCAGTCCGCGGGGAGGCACCGGGGAGCTGTTTTTT
CASSPRGGTGELFF
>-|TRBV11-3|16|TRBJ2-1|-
TGTGCCAGCAGCTCGCGGTGGGCAGGGCAATACAATGAGCAGTTCTTC
CASSSRWAGQYNEQFF